This T cell receptor beta chain was captured in a study of shared clonotypes between healthy human individuals. General study results and limits: Large sequencing depth failed to make sorted-subset sequencing complete, rarefaction showed.

As for this clone: Antigen specificity is unknown.

Original data processing: ImmunoSEQ output held junction-only sequences without quality scores, so filtering differed. TCRdb's table, derived via immunoSEQ multiplex PCR, lists solely in-frame clones and lacks some. V, J and clone size reflect that table, while D and trimming were determined from the DNA. The sample holds 800,000 to 950,000 clones, about 96% seen once. With 0 bases removed from V and 4 bases from J, the gap between germline ends came to 15 bases. Germline CDR1 and CDR2: SGDLS and YYNGEE. The CDR3 has 16 amino acids. The naive CD8 fraction comprised CD45RO-negative cells positively selected for CCR7 and excluded terminally differentiated effector memory CD45RA+ cells.

The gene calls are TRBV9 and TRBJ2-3, with D possibly being TRBD2 (6 bases). This sequence originates from a man aged 25-45 years in good health. Specimen: naive CD8+ T cells sorted from blood. This chain's CDR3 is CASSVGRGWRADTQYF. DNA for the CDR3: TGTGCCAGCAGCGTAGGAAGGGGTTGGAGGGCAGATACGCAGTATTTT.